The 19 T cell receptor beta chains below come from one sample, sequenced in a study of blood T cell repertoires in COVID-19. The data were produced by immunoSEQ multiplex PCR, yet TCRdb's version contains in-frame clones alone and is incomplete. This sample has approximately 68,000 clones, with approximately 83% found just once. The sample was peripheral blood. The receptors derive from a woman aged 60-70 years with acute or convalescent COVID-19.

This chain uses TRBV5-6 with TRBJ1-2, with 7 bases matching TRBD1. CDR1 and CDR2 (germline): SGHDT, YYEEEE. The V and J ends lost 3 bases and 13 bases, in that order; junction bases with no gene match: 12. This CDR3 contains 13 residues. CDR3 bases: TGTGCCAGCAGCTCCCCGGGACAGCTATCGGCCACCTTC. Residues: CASSSPGQLSATF.

J is TRBJ2-2 and V is TRBV29-1; 7 bases match TRBD1. This CDR3 has 12 residues. The J segment lost 8 bases and the V segment lost 6 bases, leaving 6 bases of the junction unmatched. The germline V gene has CDR1 SQVTM and CDR2 ANQGSEA. CDR3 bases: TGCAGCGTCGCACAGGGGCGGGGGGAGCTGTTTTTT. It specifies CSVAQGRGELFF.

The chain couples TRBV7-3 to TRBJ2-1, with a weak D call TRBD2 (7 bases). The germline V and J ends were trimmed by 3 bases and 2 bases, with 23 bases remaining between them. In germline, CDR1 is SGHTA, CDR2 FQGTGA. The CDR3 covers 19 residues. As DNA, the CDR3 is TGTGCCAGCAGCTTCCCCCGAGCCGGGGGCGGGGGCACCTACAATGAGCAGTTCTTC. This gives the protein CASSFPRAGGGGTYNEQFF.

In nucleotides, the CDR3 is TGTGCCTGTGATCGGTCCAATGAGCAGTTCTTC. This translates into CACDRSNEQFF. The chain is built from TRBV30 and TRBJ2-1; D gene unclear. Per the germline V gene, CDR1 is GTSNPN and CDR2 is SVGIG (reference sequence). This CDR3 comprises 11 residues. The ends were cut back, 6 bases at V and 6 bases at J, with 9 bases in the middle.

The V gene is TRBV9, the J gene TRBJ2-1, with 9 bases aligning to TRBD1. Germline CDR1 reads SGDLS; CDR2 reads YYNGEE. With V trimmed by 6 bases and J by 5 bases, 9 bases remained unmatched. The CDR3 is 15 amino acids. As DNA, the CDR3 is TGTGCCAGCACTCCAGGGACAGGGATCCACAATGAGCAGTTCTTC. Translating it yields CASTPGTGIHNEQFF.

The V gene is TRBV15, the J gene TRBJ2-5; D remains ambiguous. CDR1 and CDR2 from the germline V gene are LNHNV and YYDKDF (reference sequence). V dropped 4 bases and J dropped 4 bases, with 16 bases sitting between them. CDR3 length: 15 residues. The CDR3 spells CATSNPFGSGETQYF. The CDR3 DNA reads TGTGCCACCAGCAACCCCTTTGGGTCGGGAGAGACCCAGTACTTC.

This clone appeared many times. The J gene is TRBJ1-1, the V gene TRBV2; D gene unclear. The CDR3 consists of 12 residues. The V end was cut by 11 bases, the J end by 1 base, with 11 bases between. CDR1 is SNHLY, CDR2 FYNNEI, per germline. CDR3 bases: TGTGCCTGCAACCGGGGGAACACTGAAGCTTTCTTT. Translating it yields CACNRGNTEAFF.

The chain has TRBV19 and TRBJ1-6; possibly TRBD1 for D (6 bases). The CDR3 sequence is 16 residues long. From germline, CDR1 is LNHDA and CDR2 SQIVND (reference sequence). The V end was cut by 3 bases, the J end by 0 bases, with 9 bases between. CDR3 region: CASSIEGGSYNSPLHF. The CDR3 nucleotides read TGTGCCAGTAGTATTGAAGGGGGCTCCTATAATTCACCCCTCCACTTT.

The rearrangement uses TRBV5-1 and TRBJ2-3, with D unclear. With 4 bases removed from V and 4 bases from J, the gap between germline ends came to 7 bases. Germline CDR1 is SGHRS and CDR2 is YFSETQ. The CDR3 consists of 12 residues. The DNA for the CDR3 is TGCGCCAGCAGCGGCATGCCAGATACGCAGTATTTT. It encodes CASSGMPDTQYF. Drawing the rest from reference TRBV5-1 and TRBJ2-3, the complete variable domain is KAGVTQTPRYLIKTRGQQVTLSCSPISGHRSVSWYQQTPGQGLQFLFEYFSETQRNKGNFPGRFSGRQFSNSRSEMNVSTLELGDSALYLCASSGMPDTQYFGPGTRLTVL.

The rearrangement uses TRBV12-3 or TRBV12-4 and TRBJ2-1; no definite D call. With 5 bases removed from V and 5 bases from J, the gap between germline ends came to 10 bases. This CDR3 comprises 13 residues. CDR3 nucleotides: TGTGCCAGCAGTCGGTCCGCCAACAATGAGCAGTTCTTC. Translated: CASSRSANNEQFF.

The rearrangement links TRBV4-2 to TRBJ1-2, with 11 bases aligning to TRBD1. V was pared by 0 bases and J by 7 bases, with 4 bases of the junction left unmatched. This CDR3 contains 15 residues. The germline V gene encodes CDR1 LGHNA and CDR2 YNFKEQ. The DNA of the CDR3 is TGTGCCAGCAGCCAAGAAGGACAGGGGGCAGGTGGCTACACCTTC. Translation gives CASSQEGQGAGGYTF.

The rearrangement links TRBV5-1 to TRBJ2-2, with 10 positions matching TRBD2. Unmatched junction bases numbered 6, after V lost 4 bases and J lost 6 bases. Germline CDR1 SGHRS, CDR2 YFSETQ. The CDR3 length is 15 residues. The CDR3, as DNA: TGCGCCAGCAGCGTTAGCGGGGGGAAAGCCGGGGAGCTGTTTTTT. This translates into CASSVSGGKAGELFF.

The chain recombines TRBV24-1 with TRBJ1-2; 7 bases map to TRBD1. There are 16 residues in the CDR3. The junction had 6 bases not matched to a gene; V was cut back by 2 bases and J by 1 base. Germline V gives CDR1 KGHDR, CDR2 SFDVKD. In nucleotides, the CDR3 is TGTGCCACCAGTGATTCCGGGACAGACCTTAACTATGGCTACACCTTC. It is translated as CATSDSGTDLNYGYTF.

This clone was observed once. The chain carries TRBV5-5 and TRBJ2-5; 10 positions agree with TRBD1. Looked up from germline, CDR1 is SGHKS and CDR2 is YYEKEE (reference sequence). V gave up 0 bases and J gave up 5 bases; unmatched junction bases: 7. The CDR3 runs to 16 residues. Here the CDR3 DNA reads TGTGCCAGCAGCTTGGGACAGGGGGCGTATATGGAGACCCAGTACTTC. This gives the protein CASSLGQGAYMETQYF.

CDR3 sequence: CAITGARDTEAFF. The CDR3 nucleotides are TGTGCCATAACAGGGGCCAGGGACACTGAAGCTTTCTTT. The rearrangement joins TRBV10-3 to TRBJ1-1, with TRBD1 matching 7 bases. V trimming: 9 bases; J trimming: 3 bases; junction bases outside the gene matches: 7. This CDR3 comprises 13 residues. The V gene's germline CDR1 is ENHRY and CDR2 SYGVKD.

The chain links TRBV4-2 to TRBJ2-5; D possibly corresponds to TRBD1 (5 bases). CDR1 is LGHNA, CDR2 YNFKEQ, per germline. Trimming removed 0 bases at V and 5 bases at J, with 16 bases between. The CDR3 is made up of 16 amino acids. The CDR3 region has the DNA TGTGCCAGCAGCCAAGAGATGGGGCAGGGTTCGGAGACCCAGTACTTC. This gives the protein CASSQEMGQGSETQYF.

The chain is built from TRBV6-4 and TRBJ1-1; D remains ambiguous. CDR3 length: 13 residues. Trimming pared 5 bases from V and 3 bases from J, leaving 10 bases between. The germline CDR1 and CDR2 sequences are MRHNA and SNTAGT. The CDR3 sequence is CASSQTPYTEAFF. CDR3 nucleotide sequence: TGTGCCAGCAGTCAGACACCTTACACTGAAGCTTTCTTT.

V usage is TRBV19 and J usage is TRBJ1-1; D gene uncertain. The CDR3 length is 14 residues. The germline CDR1 and CDR2 sequences are LNHDA and SQIVND (reference sequence). V dropped 7 bases and J dropped 0 bases, with 12 bases sitting between them. CDR3 region: CASTSRVLNTEAFF. CDR3 sequence (DNA): TGTGCCAGTACCTCGCGGGTCCTGAACACTGAAGCTTTCTTT. Using reference TRBV19 and TRBJ1-1 for the parts outside the CDR3, the full variable domain is DGGITQSPKYLFRKEGQNVTLSCEQNLNHDAMYWYRQDPGQGLRLIYYSQIVNDFQKGDIAEGYSVSREKKESFPLTVTSAQKNPTAFYLCASTSRVLNTEAFFGQGTRLTVV.

The V gene is TRBV4-2, the J gene TRBJ1-1, with 7 bases lining up with TRBD1. V trimming: 1 base; J trimming: 0 bases; junction bases outside the gene matches: 2. The CDR3 spans 15 residues. Germline V gives CDR1 LGHNA, CDR2 YNFKEQ. CDR3 in DNA: TGTGCCAGCAGCCAAGCGACAGGGCTGAACACTGAAGCTTTCTTT. It yields the protein CASSQATGLNTEAFF.